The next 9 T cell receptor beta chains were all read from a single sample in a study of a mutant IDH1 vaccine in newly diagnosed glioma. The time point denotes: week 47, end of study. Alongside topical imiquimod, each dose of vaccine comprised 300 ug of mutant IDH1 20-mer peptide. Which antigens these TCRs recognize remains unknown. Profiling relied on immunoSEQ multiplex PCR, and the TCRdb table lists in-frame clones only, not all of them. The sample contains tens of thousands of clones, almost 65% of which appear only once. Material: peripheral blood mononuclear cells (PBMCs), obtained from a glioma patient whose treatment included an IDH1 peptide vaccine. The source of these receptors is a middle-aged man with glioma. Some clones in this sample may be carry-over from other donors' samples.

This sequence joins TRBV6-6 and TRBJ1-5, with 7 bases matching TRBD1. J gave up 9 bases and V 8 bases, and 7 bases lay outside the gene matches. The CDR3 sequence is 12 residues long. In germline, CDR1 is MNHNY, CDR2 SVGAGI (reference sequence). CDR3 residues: CASGTANGPQHF. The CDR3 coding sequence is TGTGCCAGCGGGACAGCTAATGGGCCCCAGCATTTT.

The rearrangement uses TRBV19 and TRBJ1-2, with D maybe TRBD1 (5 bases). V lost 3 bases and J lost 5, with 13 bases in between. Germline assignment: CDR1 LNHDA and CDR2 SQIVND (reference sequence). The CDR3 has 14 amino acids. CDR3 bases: TGTGCCAGTAGTATCGACGCCGGGGCTTATGGCTACACCTTC. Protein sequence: CASSIDAGAYGYTF.

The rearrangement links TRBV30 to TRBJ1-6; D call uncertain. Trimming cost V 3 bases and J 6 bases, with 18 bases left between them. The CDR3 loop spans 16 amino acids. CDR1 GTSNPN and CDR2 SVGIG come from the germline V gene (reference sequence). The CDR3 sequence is CAWSPTGFGFNSPLHF. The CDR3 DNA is TGTGCCTGGAGCCCCACCGGGTTCGGCTTTAATTCACCCCTCCACTTT.

The CDR3 sequence is CATSGDRGDHQETQYF. The DNA for the CDR3 is TGTGCCACCAGCGGCGACAGGGGGGACCACCAAGAGACCCAGTACTTC. V usage is TRBV15 and J usage is TRBJ2-5; 9 bases agree with TRBD1. Trimming cost V 5 bases and J 0 bases; bases outside gene matches: 7. Looked up from germline, CDR1 is LNHNV and CDR2 is YYDKDF (reference sequence). The CDR3 runs 16 residues.

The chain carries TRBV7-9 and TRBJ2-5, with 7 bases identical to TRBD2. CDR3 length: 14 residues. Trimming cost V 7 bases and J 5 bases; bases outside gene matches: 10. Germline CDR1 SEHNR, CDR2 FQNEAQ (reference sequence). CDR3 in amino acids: CASILAELGETQYF. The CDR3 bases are TGTGCCAGCATCCTAGCGGAACTAGGGGAGACCCAGTACTTC. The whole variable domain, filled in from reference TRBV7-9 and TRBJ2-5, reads DTGVSQNPRHKITKRGQNVTFRCDPISEHNRLYWYRQTLGQGPEFLTYFQNEAQLEKSRLLSDRFSAERPKGSFSTLEIQRTEQGDSAMYLCASILAELGETQYFGPGTRLLVL.

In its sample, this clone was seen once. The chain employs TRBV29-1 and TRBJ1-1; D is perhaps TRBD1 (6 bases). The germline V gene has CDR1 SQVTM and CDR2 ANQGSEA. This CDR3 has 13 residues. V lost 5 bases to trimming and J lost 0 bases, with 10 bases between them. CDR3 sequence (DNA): TGCAGCGTTCAACAGGGTCTGAACACTGAAGCTTTCTTT. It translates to CSVQQGLNTEAFF.

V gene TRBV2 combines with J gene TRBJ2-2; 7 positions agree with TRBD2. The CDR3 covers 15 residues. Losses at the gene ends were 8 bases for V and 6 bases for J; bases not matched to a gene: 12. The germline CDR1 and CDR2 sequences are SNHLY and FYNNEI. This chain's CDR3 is CASRIPLGRAGELFF. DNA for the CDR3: TGTGCCAGCCGAATACCACTAGGGAGGGCCGGGGAGCTGTTTTTT.

CDR3 sequence: CASSPEQGSYNEQFF. The CDR3 DNA sequence: TGTGCCAGCTCACCCGAACAGGGCTCCTACAATGAGCAGTTCTTC. The chain joins TRBV18 to TRBJ2-1, with a weak D call TRBD1 (6 bases). V gave up 3 bases and J gave up 0 bases, with 9 bases separating them. Germline loops: CDR1 KGHSH, CDR2 LQKENI. The CDR3 runs 15 residues.

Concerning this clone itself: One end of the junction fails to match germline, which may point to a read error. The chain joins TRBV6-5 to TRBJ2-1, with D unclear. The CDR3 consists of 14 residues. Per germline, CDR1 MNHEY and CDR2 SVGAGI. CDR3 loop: CASSRPGRAGPLIF. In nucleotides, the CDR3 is TGTGCCAGCAGTCGCCCCGGAAGGGCAGGACCGCTGATCTTC.